These 19 T cell receptor beta chains originate from one sample sequenced in a study of T cells in Graves' hyperthyroidism and ophthalmopathy. The CDR3 regions of TCR beta were amplified from RNA transcripts. Primed by the HTBI set, a first-round RT-PCR was run on the TCR CDR3. TCRdb ran MiXCR on the multiplex PCR reads and lists one entry per CDR3 protein. The sample contains under 500,000 distinct CDR3 sequences, about an eighth of which appear only once. The material sequenced was blood. The receptors stem from a man between 50 and 59 years old with Graves' ophthalmopathy.

The chain uses TRBV9 and TRBJ1-1; D is perhaps TRBD1 (5 bases). Per the germline V gene, CDR1 is SGDLS and CDR2 is YYNGEE. Trimming stripped 4 bases from V and 8 bases from J, with 18 bases between. This CDR3 comprises 14 residues. CDR3 bases: TGTGCCAGCAGCACAGAAACGGGACGGAGAGAAGCTTTCTTT. This sequence encodes CASSTETGRREAFF.

This clonotype has ten or more counts. V usage is TRBV13 and J usage is TRBJ2-1, with 12 bases lining up with TRBD1. Germline V gives CDR1 PRHDT, CDR2 FYEKMQ (reference sequence). The CDR3 contains 15 residues. The ends lost 5 bases at V and 8 bases at J; junction bases unmatched: 7. This CDR3 reads CASSLGTGGPHEQFF. Here the CDR3 DNA reads TGTGCCAGCAGCCTCGGGACAGGGGGCCCCCATGAGCAGTTCTTC. The whole variable domain, filled in from reference TRBV13 and TRBJ2-1, reads AAGVIQSPRHLIKEKRETATLKCYPIPRHDTVYWYQQGPGQDPQFLISFYEKMQSDKGSIPDRFSAQQFSDYHSELNMSSLELGDSALYFCASSLGTGGPHEQFFGPGTRLTVL.

This chain links TRBV20-1 with TRBJ2-7, with 8 bases lining up with TRBD2. CDR1 is DFQATT and CDR2 is SNEGSKA in the germline V gene (reference sequence). The J segment lost 5 bases and the V segment lost 2 bases, leaving 5 bases of the junction unmatched. This CDR3 is built from 13 residues. DNA of the CDR3: TGCAGTGCTAGAAAGGCGGGAGGCAACGAGCAGTACTTC. Residues: CSARKAGGNEQYF.

J is TRBJ2-3 and V is TRBV27; tentatively, D is TRBD2 (5 bases). With 1 base removed from V and 3 bases from J, the gap between germline ends came to 17 bases. Germline V gives CDR1 MNHEY, CDR2 SMNVEV (reference sequence). The CDR3 is made up of 17 amino acids. Here the CDR3 reads CASSLLVVGGGTDTQYF. The CDR3 bases are TGTGCCAGCAGTTTATTGGTTGTCGGTGGCGGGACAGATACGCAGTATTTT.

The chain links TRBV5-1 to TRBJ2-3; unclear D gene. Germline loops: CDR1 SGHRS, CDR2 YFSETQ. Trimming removed 1 base from V and 7 bases from J, with 7 bases in between. This CDR3 has 12 residues. The CDR3 here is CASSLSSYTQYF. CDR3 bases: TGCGCCAGCAGCTTGTCCTCTTATACGCAGTATTTT.

The rearrangement links TRBV27 to TRBJ2-6; 8 nucleotides align to TRBD1. V dropped 5 bases and J dropped 1; count of bases not matched to a gene: 10. Germline assignment: CDR1 MNHEY and CDR2 SMNVEV (reference sequence). This CDR3 has 18 amino acids. CDR3 sequence reads: CASSSRGTGRSGANVLTF. DNA of the CDR3: TGTGCCAGCAGTAGCCGAGGGACAGGCCGATCTGGGGCCAACGTCCTGACTTTC.

This clonotype was observed many times. The rearrangement uses TRBV29-1 and TRBJ2-3, with TRBD2 matching over 8 bases. The CDR3 is 13 amino acids. Trimming took 3 bases from V and 2 from J; bases not matched to a gene: 1. CDR1 SQVTM and CDR2 ANQGSEA come from the germline V gene. The CDR3 DNA is TGCAGCGTTGACGGGAGGGCCACAGATACGCAGTATTTT. It specifies CSVDGRATDTQYF.

This clonotype was recorded at least ten times. The CDR3 DNA reads as TGTGCCAGCAGCCAAGATCAATACGGGAGCTCCTACAATGAGCAGTTCTTC. Its protein product is CASSQDQYGSSYNEQFF. This chain links TRBV4-2 with TRBJ2-1; the D gene is possibly TRBD2 (6 bases). CDR1 is LGHNA and CDR2 is YNFKEQ in the germline V gene. This CDR3 comprises 17 residues. Deletions cut 0 bases from V and 0 bases from J, with 12 bases between.

This clonotype was seen repeatedly, ten times or more. V gene TRBV12-3 or TRBV12-4 combines with J gene TRBJ2-1; 12 bases align to TRBD2. This CDR3 is 15 amino acids long. V lost 5 bases, J lost 4 bases, and 3 bases stayed unmatched. CDR3 nucleotide sequence: TGTGCCAGCAGTCGGACTAGCGGGGCTTACAATGAGCAGTTCTTC. Amino acids: CASSRTSGAYNEQFF.

The chain recombines TRBV10-3 with TRBJ2-2; 7 positions match TRBD1. CDR3 length equals 16 residues. V lost 8 bases, J lost 4 bases, and 13 bases stayed unmatched. CDR1 and CDR2 from the germline V gene are ENHRY and SYGVKD. As DNA, the CDR3 is TGTGCCATCGCGGCAGGGGGAGTAGCGAGCACCGGGGAGCTGTTTTTT. Encoded protein: CAIAAGGVASTGELFF.

This clonotype was seen a few times. The chain uses TRBV7-6 and TRBJ2-1; 12 bases line up with TRBD2. From germline, CDR1 is SGHVS and CDR2 FNYEAQ. This CDR3 spans 18 amino acids. The J segment lost 6 bases and the V segment lost 4 bases, leaving 13 bases of the junction unmatched. The CDR3 reads CASSSHPGTSGPPNEQFF. The CDR3 DNA sequence: TGTGCCAGCAGCTCCCACCCCGGGACTAGCGGGCCTCCCAATGAGCAGTTCTTC.

The sample holds a few counts of this clonotype. The chain joins TRBV2 to TRBJ2-7; D possibly corresponds to TRBD1 (6 bases). V was clipped by 6 bases and J by 0 bases, with 12 bases between them. Per germline, CDR1 SNHLY and CDR2 FYNNEI. The length of the CDR3 is 14 residues. The CDR3 here is CASSDGQFSYEQYF. The CDR3 DNA is TGTGCCAGCAGCGACGGACAGTTCTCCTACGAGCAGTACTTC.

This clonotype was recorded many times. This sequence joins TRBV6-2 or TRBV6-3 and TRBJ2-7; the match to TRBD2 covers 12 bases. CDR3 length: 20 residues. V dropped 5 bases and J dropped 4; count of bases not matched to a gene: 21. The germline V gene encodes CDR1 MNHEY and CDR2 SVGEGT. CDR3 sequence: CASSRGLAGGPRGSSYEQYF. The CDR3 DNA sequence: TGTGCCAGCAGTCGCGGTCTAGCGGGAGGGCCCCGAGGATCCTCTTACGAGCAGTACTTC.

The V gene is TRBV10-3, the J gene TRBJ2-3; 9 nucleotides agree with TRBD2. The CDR3 loop spans 17 amino acids. The germline V gene has CDR1 ENHRY and CDR2 SYGVKD. The trim removed 6 bases at V and 8 bases at J, leaving 18 bases unmatched. The CDR3: CAISLLAGDQSKITQYF. CDR3 coding DNA: TGTGCCATCAGCTTACTAGCGGGCGACCAATCCAAAATTACGCAGTATTTT.

This clonotype has a count of ten or more. This chain uses TRBV6-1 with TRBJ1-3; perhaps TRBD1 as D (6 bases). With 2 bases removed from V and 3 bases from J, the gap between germline ends came to 14 bases. CDR3 length: 16 amino acids. Germline assignment: CDR1 MNHNS and CDR2 SASEGT. Here the CDR3 reads CASSEPAGVDGNTIYF. The CDR3 coding sequence is TGTGCCAGCAGTGAACCGGCAGGGGTTGATGGAAACACCATATATTTT.

This clonotype came up once. The chain is built from TRBV11-1 and TRBJ2-7; 7 bases are a match to TRBD1. Germline values: CDR1 SGHAT, CDR2 FQDESV (reference sequence). This CDR3 has 13 amino acids. Germline trimming cut 5 bases from V and 6 bases from J; bases unmatched to any gene: 7. CDR3 region: CASSPDRVGEQYF. CDR3 nucleotide sequence: TGTGCCAGCAGCCCAGACAGGGTAGGCGAGCAGTACTTC.

This clonotype was recorded at least ten times. DNA of the CDR3: TGTGCCAGCAGCTTGACGGGTGGACGGGAGACCCAGTACTTC. It encodes CASSLTGGRETQYF. J is TRBJ2-5 and V is TRBV5-5, with no clear D. V dropped 1 base and J dropped 5 bases, with 12 bases sitting between them. CDR3 length: 14 amino acids. The germline V gene has CDR1 SGHKS and CDR2 YYEKEE (reference sequence).

In this sample, this clonotype turned up many times. The gene calls are TRBV3-1 and TRBJ1-2; D is unresolved. The germline V gene encodes CDR1 LGHDT and CDR2 YNNKEL (reference sequence). V was pared by 0 bases and J by 1 base, with 0 bases between. This CDR3 contains 12 residues. DNA for the CDR3: TGTGCCAGCAGCCAAGATAACTATGGCTACACCTTC. It specifies CASSQDNYGYTF.

This clonotype was observed at least ten times. The chain employs TRBV20-1 and TRBJ2-1; TRBD2 aligns across 13 bases. V lost 5 bases, J lost 7 bases, and 5 bases stayed unmatched. CDR3 length equals 14 residues. CDR1 is DFQATT and CDR2 is SNEGSKA in the germline V gene (reference sequence). CDR3: CSACGLAGENEQFF. The CDR3 DNA sequence: TGCAGTGCTTGCGGACTAGCGGGAGAAAATGAGCAGTTCTTC.